These 2 T cell receptor beta chains were all obtained from the same sample, sequenced in a study of CD8+ T cells in alopecia areata. Reverse transcribed after extraction, RNA yielded cDNA as the sequencing template. The method was immunoSEQ multiplex PCR; TCRdb's version includes in-frame clones alone and lacks a portion of them. The table lists about 150,000 clones, roughly 44% of them singletons. Sequencing was carried out using CD4+ T cells sorted from blood. The receptors derive from a human donor with alopecia areata.

This chain uses TRBV6-6 with TRBJ2-7, with TRBD2 matching 7 bases. CDR1 and CDR2 from the germline V gene are MNHNY and SVGAGI (reference sequence). The CDR3 is 15 residues long. After removal of 5 bases from V and 3 bases from J, the junction contained 10 bases not matched to a gene. In nucleotides, the CDR3 is TGTGCCAGCAGTACCTCAAGGGTAGCGGGCTACGAGCAGTACTTC. Translating it yields CASSTSRVAGYEQYF.

Only a few counts were recorded for this clone. The chain employs TRBV14 and TRBJ2-7; TRBD2 might be the D (6 bases). Trimming shortened V by 3 bases and J by 6 bases, and 18 bases separated the two germline ends. The CDR3 totals 15 residues. The germline V gene encodes CDR1 SGHDN and CDR2 FVKESK. CDR3 sequence reads: CASSHHVRLEAEQYF. For the CDR3, the DNA is TGTGCCAGCAGCCATCACGTGCGACTAGAAGCCGAGCAGTACTTC.